This T cell receptor (beta chain) came from a study of blood T cell repertoires in COVID-19. Study as a whole: Italy, Spain and the United States were the sources of the convalescent and acute COVID-19 samples. Sources were T cells, B-cell-depleted T cells, or PBMCs; the material itself was cDNA or gDNA.

With regard to this clone: Distinct nucleotide sequences in the sample also encode this CDR3.

Germline CDR1 reads LGHDT; CDR2 reads YNNKEL (reference sequence). There are 16 residues in the CDR3. V was pared by 1 base and J by 2 bases, with 3 bases of the junction left unmatched. Authors' data handling: Cell counts per sample came from amplifying reference gene primers. Generated by immunoSEQ multiplex PCR, the TCRdb table keeps only in-frame clones and is missing some. The DNA gave D and trimming, while V, J and clone size come from that table. The sample carries 200,000 to 250,000 clones, roughly nine tenths recorded once. This clonotype originated in a man aged 55 to 69 who had recovered from COVID-19. The material sequenced was peripheral blood. The chain joins TRBV3-1 (or the pseudogene TRBV3-2) to TRBJ2-5; TRBD2 matches 11 bases. The CDR3, as DNA: TGTGCCAGCAGCCAAGGCGTAGCGGGAGGGCAAGAGACCCAGTACTTC. The encoded protein is CASSQGVAGGQETQYF.